The 32 T cell receptor beta chains below were found in one sample sequenced in a study of T cell responses to AZD1222 COVID-19 vaccine. The method was immunoSEQ multiplex PCR; TCRdb's version includes in-frame clones alone and lacks a portion of them. This table holds 190,000 or so clones, approximately 90% found once. Sequenced here: peripheral blood, sampled 28 days after the second AZD1222 dose. Receptors were obtained from an adult who received the AZD1222 COVID-19 vaccine.

V usage is TRBV11-1 and J usage is TRBJ2-7; D is unclear. Germline V gene lookup returns CDR1 SGHAT and CDR2 FQDESV (reference sequence). The CDR3 loop spans 13 amino acids. Trimming removed 0 bases at V and 3 bases at J, with 6 bases between. In DNA, the CDR3 is TGTGCCAGCAGCTTAGCGGTCCTCTACGAGCAGTACTTC. It translates to CASSLAVLYEQYF.

This clone appeared once. V is TRBV14 and J is TRBJ1-3, with D hard to call. Germline assignment: CDR1 SGHDN and CDR2 FVKESK. CDR3 length equals 14 residues. V shed 5 bases and J shed 1 base, with 9 bases lying between them. DNA of the CDR3: TGTGCCAGCAGCAGAGAGGCGTCTGGAAACACCATATATTTT. This sequence encodes CASSREASGNTIYF.

The rearrangement uses TRBV28 and TRBJ1-5, with TRBD1 matching 9 bases. The CDR3 totals 16 residues. V shed 3 bases, J shed 6 bases, and the junction held 9 bases outside the gene matches. Germline V gives CDR1 MDHEN, CDR2 SYDVKM. Here the CDR3 reads CASSLQGTGFGQPQHF. The CDR3 DNA sequence: TGTGCCAGCAGTTTGCAGGGGACAGGGTTCGGTCAGCCCCAGCATTTT.

J is TRBJ1-2 and V is TRBV7-9, with unresolved D. Trimming removed 4 bases from V and 5 bases from J, with 11 bases in between. Germline CDR1 reads SEHNR; CDR2 reads FQNEAQ (reference sequence). CDR3 length: 13 amino acids. DNA of the CDR3: TGTGCCAGCAGCTCAGCGGGGTTGTATGGCTACACCTTC. Its translation: CASSSAGLYGYTF.

Here the CDR3 reads CASSGAGGFSYGYTF. CDR3 bases: TGTGCCAGCAGCGGAGCCGGGGGCTTTAGCTATGGCTACACCTTC. V and J are TRBV6-5 and TRBJ1-2; D may be TRBD1 (6 bases). CDR1 is MNHEY, CDR2 SVGAGI, per germline. The V end lost 6 bases, the J end lost 4 bases, and 18 bases lay between the germline ends. The CDR3 runs 15 residues.

The V call is TRBV9, the J call TRBJ1-1; 7 bases match TRBD1. The CDR3 length is 14 residues. V trimming: 2 bases; J trimming: 3 bases; junction bases outside the gene matches: 4. Germline lookup yields CDR1 SGDLS and CDR2 YYNGEE. The CDR3 bases are TGTGCCAGCAGCGTCAGGGACAGCTACACTGAAGCTTTCTTT. Protein sequence: CASSVRDSYTEAFF.

The V gene is TRBV30, the J gene TRBJ1-1; D is undetermined. V dropped 0 bases and J dropped 6 bases, with 11 bases sitting between them. This CDR3 contains 13 residues. CDR1 and CDR2 (germline): GTSNPN, SVGIG (reference sequence). CDR3 nucleotide sequence: TGTGCCTGGAGTGTAACAAGAGGCGCTGAAGCTTTCTTT. It yields the protein CAWSVTRGAEAFF.

The chain carries TRBV5-3 and TRBJ2-2; D might be TRBD1 or TRBD2, each matching 5 bases. TRBV5-3 has ORF status, its function being uncertain. The CDR3 contains 16 residues. The V and J ends lost 0 bases and 4 bases respectively, with 13 bases between them. The CDR3 reads CARSLVGDPGTGELFF. CDR3 DNA sequence: TGTGCCAGAAGCTTGGTTGGGGACCCGGGCACCGGGGAGCTGTTTTTT.

The V gene is TRBV5-1, the J gene TRBJ2-5; possibly TRBD1 for D (6 bases). CDR1 is SGHRS, CDR2 YFSETQ, per germline. V lost 0 bases and J 5 bases, leaving 14 bases between the germline ends. CDR3 length: 15 amino acids. DNA of the CDR3: TGCGCCAGCAGCTTGGCGGCCAGGGGTGGCGAGACCCAGTACTTC. Encoded protein: CASSLAARGGETQYF. The variable domain in full, completed from reference TRBV5-1 and TRBJ2-5, reads KAGVTQTPRYLIKTRGQQVTLSCSPISGHRSVSWYQQTPGQGLQFLFEYFSETQRNKGNFPGRFSGRQFSNSRSEMNVSTLELGDSALYLCASSLAARGGETQYFGPGTRLLVL.

The rearrangement joins TRBV2 to TRBJ2-5, with TRBD2 as a possible D gene (5 bases). The CDR3 sequence is 14 residues long. The germline CDR1 and CDR2 sequences are SNHLY and FYNNEI. Trimming took off 6 bases at V and 5 bases at J, with 16 bases between the two ends. Here the CDR3 DNA reads TGTGCCAGCAGCAAAACTAGTATTCAGGAGACCCAGTACTTC. As protein: CASSKTSIQETQYF.

CDR3 sequence (DNA): TGTGCCAGCAGTGACGGTCCGGGACTAGCGGGATATGAGCAGTTCTTC. Protein product: CASSDGPGLAGYEQFF. The gene calls are TRBV28 and TRBJ2-1, with 13 bases aligning to TRBD2. Germline CDR1 and CDR2: MDHEN and SYDVKM. CDR3 length: 16 residues. The V segment lost 5 bases and the J segment 8 bases; nucleotides outside the gene matches: 9.

The V call is TRBV27, the J call TRBJ2-1; 15 positions match TRBD2. Trimming cost V 7 bases and J 10 bases; bases outside gene matches: 11. Germline V CDR1 and CDR2: MNHEY, SMNVEV (reference sequence). The CDR3 totals 16 residues. The CDR3 DNA reads as TGTGCCAGCAACCCAGGGGGGACTAGCGGGAGGAGCGAGCAGTTCTTC. Translated, it gives CASNPGGTSGRSEQFF.

J is TRBJ1-2 and V is TRBV7-3; 8 bases align to TRBD1. The CDR3 contains 16 residues. With 3 bases clipped from V and 8 bases from J, the junction kept 14 bases outside the gene matches. CDR1 is SGHTA and CDR2 is FQGTGA in the germline V gene. The CDR3 protein is CASSFGGTGTRGGYTF. As DNA, the CDR3 is TGTGCCAGCAGCTTTGGCGGGACAGGAACTCGGGGCGGCTACACCTTC.

The V call is TRBV24-1, the J call TRBJ2-1, with 7 nucleotides matching TRBD2. The CDR3 is 17 amino acids. The V and J ends lost 0 bases and 6 bases, in that order; junction bases with no gene match: 10. CDR1 KGHDR and CDR2 SFDVKD come from the germline V gene. The CDR3 is CATSDLNRASGSNEQFF. The CDR3 DNA sequence: TGTGCCACCAGTGATTTGAATAGGGCTAGCGGAAGCAATGAGCAGTTCTTC.

The chain links TRBV10-3 to TRBJ1-5, with D possibly being TRBD1 (6 bases). Germline CDR1 ENHRY, CDR2 SYGVKD. The CDR3 has 16 residues. Trimming removed 2 bases at V and 3 bases at J, with 14 bases between. The CDR3 protein is CAISEAQGGTNQPQHF. CDR3 coding DNA: TGTGCCATCAGTGAGGCACAGGGTGGGACCAATCAGCCCCAGCATTTT.

The chain recombines TRBV7-9 with TRBJ1-1; D unresolved. This CDR3 has 14 residues. The germline V gene has CDR1 SEHNR and CDR2 FQNEAQ (reference sequence). The V end was cut by 2 bases, the J end by 2 bases, with 9 bases between. The CDR3 nucleotides are TGTGCCAGCAGCTTACCACCGGGAAACACTGAAGCTTTCTTT. As protein: CASSLPPGNTEAFF.

This chain joins TRBV28 and TRBJ2-7; 9 positions agree with TRBD2. With V trimmed by 6 bases and J by 5 bases, 8 bases remained unmatched. The CDR3 is made up of 14 amino acids. Germline V gives CDR1 MDHEN, CDR2 SYDVKM. The CDR3 loop reads CASSLPGLANEQYF. CDR3 nucleotide sequence: TGTGCCAGCAGCCTTCCGGGACTAGCAAACGAGCAGTACTTC.

The CDR3 protein is CASSSFWSGLNTEAFF. The CDR3 coding sequence is TGTGCCAGCAGCTCCTTTTGGTCCGGCCTAAACACTGAAGCTTTCTTT. The V call is TRBV7-6, the J call TRBJ1-1, with D unresolved. Germline V gives CDR1 SGHVS, CDR2 FNYEAQ. CDR3 size: 16 residues. Deletions cut 4 bases from V and 2 bases from J, with 17 bases between. Drawing the rest from reference TRBV7-6 and TRBJ1-1, the complete variable domain is GAGVSQSPRYKVTKRGQDVALRCDPISGHVSLYWYRQALGQGPEFLTYFNYEAQQDKSGLPNDRFSAERPEGSISTLTIQRTEQRDSAMYRCASSSFWSGLNTEAFFGQGTRLTVV.

This clone came up once. This chain uses TRBV7-9 with TRBJ1-1; D gene ambiguous. The V gene lost 3 bases and the J gene lost 13 bases, with 15 bases spanning the gap. The CDR3 consists of 12 residues. Germline-derived CDR1 and CDR2 are SEHNR and FQNEAQ (reference sequence). The CDR3 spells CASSLLDGSHFF. CDR3 nucleotide sequence: TGTGCCAGCAGCTTGTTGGACGGTTCTCATTTCTTT.

The chain couples TRBV11-3 to TRBJ2-7, with D unresolved. V lost 3 bases, J lost 5 bases, and 17 bases lay in between. Germline V lookup: CDR1 SGHNT, CDR2 YENEEA. CDR3 length: 15 amino acids. DNA for the CDR3: TGTGCCAGCAGCTTTACTCCAGACCGGCTGGACGAGCAGTACTTC. As protein: CASSFTPDRLDEQYF.

V usage is TRBV5-6 and J usage is TRBJ1-6; D not resolved. V gave up 4 bases and J gave up 8 bases, with 10 bases separating them. The CDR3 covers 13 residues. CDR1 is SGHDT, CDR2 YYEEEE, per germline. DNA for the CDR3: TGTGCCAGCAGCCTGCTACGGGATTCACCCCTCCACTTT. Its protein is CASSLLRDSPLHF. The complete variable domain, with remaining parts taken from reference TRBV5-6 and TRBJ1-6, reads DAGVTQSPTHLIKTRGQQVTLRCSPKSGHDTVSWYQQALGQGPQFIFQYYEEEERQRGNFPDRFSGHQFPNYSSELNVNALLLGDSALYLCASSLLRDSPLHFGNGTRLTVT.

The chain uses TRBV28 and TRBJ1-5; weak D call: TRBD1 (6 bases). This CDR3 contains 15 residues. V lost 6 bases to trimming and J lost 2 bases, with 14 bases between them. The germline CDR1 and CDR2 sequences are MDHEN and SYDVKM. The CDR3 DNA reads TGTGCCAGCAGCGATCCGGACAGTCGCAATCAGCCCCAGCATTTT. Translating it yields CASSDPDSRNQPQHF.

This sequence joins TRBV9 and TRBJ1-1, with a tentative D call TRBD1 (6 bases). CDR3 length: 14 amino acids. CDR1 SGDLS and CDR2 YYNGEE come from the germline V gene. V lost 2 bases, J lost 4 bases, and 12 bases lay in between. CDR3 coding DNA: TGTGCCAGCAGCGTCGGGGGGCGAATCACTGAAGCTTTCTTT. It specifies CASSVGGRITEAFF.

V is TRBV27 and J is TRBJ2-1; D uncertain. Trimming cost V 5 bases and J 6 bases, with 20 bases left between them. The germline gives CDR1 MNHEY, CDR2 SMNVEV (reference sequence). The CDR3 runs 16 residues. The CDR3 spells CASSPTRWPLLNEQFF. DNA of the CDR3: TGTGCCAGCAGTCCGACCCGGTGGCCGCTCCTCAATGAGCAGTTCTTC.

The V and J genes are TRBV6-6 and TRBJ1-4, with D possibly TRBD1 on 6 matching bases. V lost 5 bases to trimming and J lost 0 bases, with 16 bases between them. Germline V gene lookup returns CDR1 MNHNY and CDR2 SVGAGI (reference sequence). The CDR3 length is 17 residues. This CDR3 reads CASSHQGMIATNEKLFF. CDR3 DNA sequence: TGTGCCAGCAGTCATCAGGGGATGATTGCAACTAATGAAAAACTGTTTTTT.

This sequence joins TRBV7-6 and TRBJ2-7, with 7 bases lining up with TRBD2. The CDR3 extends over 16 amino acids. V lost 4 bases and J lost 0; bases outside the gene matches: 9. Germline CDR1 and CDR2: SGHVS and FNYEAQ. The CDR3 bases are TGTGCCAGCAGCTCTCTTCGGGGGAGGGGCTCCTACGAGCAGTACTTC. Translating gives CASSSLRGRGSYEQYF.

The chain uses TRBV7-9 and TRBJ1-1, with 9 bases matching TRBD1. This CDR3 is built from 16 residues. The V segment lost 1 base and the J segment 5 bases; nucleotides outside the gene matches: 8. CDR1 is SEHNR, CDR2 FQNEAQ, per germline (reference sequence). Written as DNA, the CDR3 is TGTGCCAGCAGCTTAGATATGGGACAGGGAGGAACTGAAGCTTTCTTT. This encodes CASSLDMGQGGTEAFF.

The chain has TRBV19 and TRBJ2-2; TRBD1 agrees at 9 bases. This CDR3 contains 17 residues. Germline V gene lookup returns CDR1 LNHDA and CDR2 SQIVND (reference sequence). Trimming removed 6 bases from V and 3 bases from J; junction bases left unmatched: 11. CDR3 amino acids: CASSNWYRTGDTGELFF. The DNA for the CDR3 is TGTGCCAGTAGCAATTGGTATCGGACAGGGGACACCGGGGAGCTGTTTTTT.

Points on this clone: The same CDR3 arises from other DNA sequences in this sample as well. The chain is built from TRBV12-3 or TRBV12-4 and TRBJ2-7; D may be TRBD2 (5 bases). With 1 base removed from V and 4 bases from J, the gap between germline ends came to 8 bases. This CDR3 spans 13 amino acids. CDR3 DNA: TGTGCCAGCAGTTTAGTTCCGGGGTACGAGCAGTACTTC. It is translated as CASSLVPGYEQYF.

This sequence joins TRBV29-1 and TRBJ1-1, with unresolved D. This CDR3 comprises 12 residues. Germline assignment: CDR1 SQVTM and CDR2 ANQGSEA. Trimming removed 6 bases from V and 3 bases from J, with 11 bases in between. The CDR3 nucleotides read TGCAGCGTCACTGGCGGATACACTGAAGCTTTCTTT. Amino acids: CSVTGGYTEAFF.

This clone came up a few times. The rearrangement uses TRBV7-3 and TRBJ1-1; D might be TRBD1 (6 bases). The CDR3 spans 12 residues. Germline CDR1 and CDR2: SGHTA and FQGTGA. The V and J ends lost 6 bases and 8 bases respectively, with 13 bases between them. CDR3 protein: CASRRGLSEAFF. Written as DNA, the CDR3 is TGTGCCAGCAGGAGGGGGTTATCGGAAGCTTTCTTT.

The chain combines TRBV6-6 with TRBJ2-7, with TRBD1 identical over 7 bases. The CDR3 spans 14 residues. CDR1 is MNHNY, CDR2 SVGAGI, per germline (reference sequence). V lost 5 bases, J lost 0 bases, and 4 bases stayed unmatched. CDR3 sequence: CASSPGQVSYEQYF. As DNA, the CDR3 is TGTGCCAGCAGTCCAGGACAGGTCTCCTACGAGCAGTACTTC.